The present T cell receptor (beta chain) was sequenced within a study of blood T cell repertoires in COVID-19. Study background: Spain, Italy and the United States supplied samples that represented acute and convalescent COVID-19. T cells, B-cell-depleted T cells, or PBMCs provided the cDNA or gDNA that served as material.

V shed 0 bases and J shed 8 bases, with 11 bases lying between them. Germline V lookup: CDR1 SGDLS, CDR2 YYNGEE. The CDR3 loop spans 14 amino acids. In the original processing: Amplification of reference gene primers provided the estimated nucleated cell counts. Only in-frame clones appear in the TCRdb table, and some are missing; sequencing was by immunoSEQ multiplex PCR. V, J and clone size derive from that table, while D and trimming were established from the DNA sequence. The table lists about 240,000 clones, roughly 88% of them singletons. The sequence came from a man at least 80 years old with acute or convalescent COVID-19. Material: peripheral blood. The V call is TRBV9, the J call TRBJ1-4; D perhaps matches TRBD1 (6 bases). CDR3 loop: CASSVAGGDEKLFF. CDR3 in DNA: TGTGCCAGCAGCGTAGCTGGGGGCGACGAAAAACTGTTTTTT.